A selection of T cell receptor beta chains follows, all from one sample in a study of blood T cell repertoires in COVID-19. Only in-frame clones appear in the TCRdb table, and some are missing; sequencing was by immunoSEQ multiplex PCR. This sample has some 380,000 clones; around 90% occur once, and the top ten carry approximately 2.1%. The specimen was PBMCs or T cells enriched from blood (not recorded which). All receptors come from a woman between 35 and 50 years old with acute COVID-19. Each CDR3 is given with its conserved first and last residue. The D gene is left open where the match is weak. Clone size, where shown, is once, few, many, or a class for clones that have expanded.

CDR3 DNA: TGTGCCAGTAGTATCAGGCAGGGAGGCTACGAGCAGTACTTC
CDR3 protein: CASSIRQGGYEQYF
V gene: TRBV19
clone size: NA
J gene: TRBJ2-7
D gene: NA

CDR3 DNA: TGTGCCAGCAGCCTGGAGCGGCCGAACACCGGGGAGCTGTTTTTT
CDR3 protein: CASSLERPNTGELFF
V gene: TRBV4-2
clone size: NA
J gene: TRBJ2-2
D gene: NA

CDR3 DNA: TGTGCCACCAGCCGATGGGGCAGGCGATTTGGCTACACCTTC
CDR3 protein: CATSRWGRRFGYTF
V gene: TRBV15
clone size: NA
J gene: TRBJ1-2
D gene: NA

CDR3 DNA: TGTGCCAGCAGTTACTCGGGGAGAGCTGAAGCTTTCTTT
CDR3 protein: CASSYSGRAEAFF
V gene: TRBV6-5
clone size: NA
J gene: TRBJ1-1
D gene: NA

CDR3 DNA: TGTGCCAGCAGTTTAGCCGGGTACACTGAAGCTTTCTTT
CDR3 protein: CASSLAGYTEAFF
V gene: TRBV27
clone size: NA
J gene: TRBJ1-1
D gene: NA

CDR3 DNA: TGTGCCAGCAGCCGGGACAGGCCTAACTCCTCTGGAAACACCATATATTTT
CDR3 protein: CASSRDRPNSSGNTIYF
V gene: TRBV7-2
clone size: NA
J gene: TRBJ1-3
D gene: TRBD1

CDR3 DNA: TGCAGTGCCGCTGGGGGCTCGGGCTACACCTTC
CDR3 protein: CSAAGGSGYTF
V gene: TRBV20-1
clone size: NA
J gene: TRBJ1-2
D gene: NA

CDR3 DNA: TGTGCCAGCAGCCCTACCCTACAGAGCTCCTACGAGCAGTACTTC
CDR3 protein: CASSPTLQSSYEQYF
V gene: TRBV11-2
clone size: NA
J gene: TRBJ2-7
D gene: NA

CDR3 DNA: TGTGCCAGCAGCAGCTTGTGGACAGGAAGCTATGGCTACACCTTC
CDR3 protein: CASSSLWTGSYGYTF
V gene: TRBV21-1
clone size: NA
J gene: TRBJ1-2
D gene: NA

CDR3 DNA: TGTGCCAGCAGCTTAGAGGTGGGACAGGGGAACTATGGCTACACCTTC
CDR3 protein: CASSLEVGQGNYGYTF
V gene: TRBV7-9
clone size: NA
J gene: TRBJ1-2
D gene: TRBD1

CDR3 DNA: TGTGCCAGCAGCTTAGGGCCGCGGACAGGGGGCGCTATAAGGTCCTACGAGCAGTACTTC
CDR3 protein: CASSLGPRTGGAIRSYEQYF
V gene: TRBV13
clone size: NA
J gene: TRBJ2-7
D gene: TRBD1

CDR3 DNA: TGCGCCAGCAGCCAATGGGGAGTCGGTGAAAAACTGTTTTTT
CDR3 protein: CASSQWGVGEKLFF
V gene: TRBV4-1
clone size: NA
J gene: TRBJ1-4
D gene: NA

CDR3 DNA: TGCAGTGCCACAGGGAATATGGGCTACACCTTC
CDR3 protein: CSATGNMGYTF
V gene: TRBV20-1
clone size: NA
J gene: TRBJ1-2
D gene: NA

CDR3 DNA: TGCGCCAGCCTTCCTGGACAGTCGAACACTGAAGCTTTCTTT
CDR3 protein: CASLPGQSNTEAFF
V gene: TRBV5-1
clone size: NA
J gene: TRBJ1-1
D gene: NA

CDR3 DNA: TGTGCCAGCTCACCAGCCTCGCAGGACTCTGGAAACACCATATATTTT
CDR3 protein: CASSPASQDSGNTIYF
V gene: TRBV18
clone size: NA
J gene: TRBJ1-3
D gene: NA

CDR3 DNA: TGTGCCAGTAGTCTTCTAGACAGCCTCAATGAGCAGTTCTTC
CDR3 protein: CASSLLDSLNEQFF
V gene: TRBV19
clone size: NA
J gene: TRBJ2-1
D gene: NA

CDR3 DNA: TGTGCCAGCAGCTTAAACACAGGGCGGAACGAGCAGTACTTC
CDR3 protein: CASSLNTGRNEQYF
V gene: TRBV7-9
clone size: NA
J gene: TRBJ2-7
D gene: NA

CDR3 DNA: TGTGCCAGCAGCCCTAGGGACAGCGATGGCTACACCTTC
CDR3 protein: CASSPRDSDGYTF
V gene: TRBV7-9
clone size: NA
J gene: TRBJ1-2
D gene: TRBD1

CDR3 DNA: TGTGCCAGCAGGGGCAGGGGATACGACGAGCAGTACTTC
CDR3 protein: CASRGRGYDEQYF
V gene: TRBV11-3
clone size: NA
J gene: TRBJ2-7
D gene: NA

CDR3 DNA: TGTGCCAGCTCACCACCCGACAGGTTCAATTCACCCCTCCACTTT
CDR3 protein: CASSPPDRFNSPLHF
V gene: TRBV18
clone size: NA
J gene: TRBJ1-6
D gene: NA

CDR3 DNA: TGTGCCAGCAGTGCACAGGGGAGTGACTATGGCTACACCTTC
CDR3 protein: CASSAQGSDYGYTF
V gene: TRBV25-1
clone size: NA
J gene: TRBJ1-2
D gene: TRBD1

CDR3 DNA: TGTGCCAGCAGCTGGGGACAGTCTTCACCCCTCCACTTT
CDR3 protein: CASSWGQSSPLHF
V gene: TRBV3-1/TRBV3-2
clone size: NA
J gene: TRBJ1-6
D gene: TRBD1

CDR3 DNA: TGTGCCAGCAGCTTAGCGCGGGGTGAAAAACTGTTTTTT
CDR3 protein: CASSLARGEKLFF
V gene: TRBV7-6
clone size: NA
J gene: TRBJ1-4
D gene: NA

CDR3 DNA: TGTGCCAGCAGTTTACCGGGGTGGACTGAAGCTTTCTTT
CDR3 protein: CASSLPGWTEAFF
V gene: TRBV12-3/TRBV12-4
clone size: NA
J gene: TRBJ1-1
D gene: NA

CDR3 DNA: TGTGCCAGTTCTTACGGAGGGACGAGGTCTAATGAAAAACTGTTTTTT
CDR3 protein: CASSYGGTRSNEKLFF
V gene: TRBV19
clone size: NA
J gene: TRBJ1-4
D gene: NA

CDR3 DNA: TGTGCCAGCAGTGAACCAGGGGCGGGCACTGAAGCTTTCTTT
CDR3 protein: CASSEPGAGTEAFF
V gene: TRBV25-1
clone size: NA
J gene: TRBJ1-1
D gene: NA

CDR3 DNA: TGTGCCAGCAGCAGGACAGATAGCAATCAGCCCCAGCATTTT
CDR3 protein: CASSRTDSNQPQHF
V gene: TRBV7-9
clone size: NA
J gene: TRBJ1-5
D gene: NA

CDR3 DNA: TGTGCCAGCAGTTCCTCGGGACAGGGTTACGAGCAGTACTTC
CDR3 protein: CASSSSGQGYEQYF
V gene: TRBV28
clone size: NA
J gene: TRBJ2-7
D gene: TRBD1

CDR3 DNA: TGTGCCAGCAGTTTAGCCTTGGAGCAGTACTTC
CDR3 protein: CASSLALEQYF
V gene: TRBV12-3/TRBV12-4
clone size: NA
J gene: TRBJ2-7
D gene: NA

CDR3 DNA: TGTGCCAGCAGGCCCGGGAGCTATGAAAAACTGTTTTTT
CDR3 protein: CASRPGSYEKLFF
V gene: TRBV12-3/TRBV12-4
clone size: NA
J gene: TRBJ1-4
D gene: NA

CDR3 DNA: TGTGCCACCCCCAGTGACAGGGGTGCTGGCTACACCTTC
CDR3 protein: CATPSDRGAGYTF
V gene: TRBV6-5
clone size: NA
J gene: TRBJ1-2
D gene: TRBD1

CDR3 DNA: TGTGCCAGCAGCTTAGGGACAGGGGGATTGGCTGGAAACACCATATATTTT
CDR3 protein: CASSLGTGGLAGNTIYF
V gene: TRBV7-9
clone size: once
J gene: TRBJ1-3
D gene: TRBD1

CDR3 DNA: TGTGCCAGCAGGGGCCGGGGACAGGGGGATACTGAAGCTTTCTTT
CDR3 protein: CASRGRGQGDTEAFF
V gene: TRBV2
clone size: NA
J gene: TRBJ1-1
D gene: TRBD1